This TCR beta chain was recovered during a study of blood T cell repertoires in COVID-19. TCRdb's table, derived via immunoSEQ multiplex PCR, lists solely in-frame clones and lacks some. The sample lists tens of thousands of clones, 86% occurring once. Germline CDR1 SGHRS, CDR2 YFSETQ. The CDR3 is 16 amino acids. V lost 0 bases to trimming and J lost 4 bases; unmatched junction nucleotides: 4. The chain employs TRBV5-1 and TRBJ2-1; 10 bases fit TRBD2. This TCR came from a man aged 50-59 years with acute or convalescent COVID-19. The specimen sequenced was peripheral blood. CDR3 amino acids: CASSLGSSGRYNEQFF. The DNA for the CDR3 is TGCGCCAGCAGCTTGGGGAGTAGCGGGAGGTACAATGAGCAGTTCTTC.